This T cell receptor beta chain came from a study of T cells in women clearing cervical HPV infection. Looking at the study overall: HLA type stays a possible confounder, typing being limited.

This table comes from immunoSEQ multiplex PCR, and its TCRdb copy is limited to in-frame clones, with some not included. The listing records 15,000 to 20,000 clones. Overall study results and limits: Each sample's T-cell count was unknown, possibly confounding richness. CIN3+ cases had significantly higher TCR repertoire richness than controls, but evenness did not differ.

J gave up 0 bases and V 6 bases, and 16 bases lay outside the gene matches. The germline gives CDR1 SGHRS, CDR2 YFSETQ. This CDR3 has 18 residues. Concerning this clone itself: Antigen: not known. The read terminates 3 residues before the CDR3 end, so the remaining end is supplied by the germline J gene.

The rearrangement uses TRBV5-1 and TRBJ1-1; TRBD1 matches at 8 bases. The sequence was collected from a woman aged 18-70 years with a cervical HPV16 infection that either progressed to CIN3+ or cleared (not recorded which). The sequenced material came from blood buffy coat. The CDR3 here is CASNPGAGGVAMNTEAFF. The CDR3 DNA, read in part, is TGCGCCAGCAACCCGGGGGCAGGGGGCGTAGCAATGAACACTGAA.